This T cell receptor (beta chain) appears in the sequencing data of a study of blood T cell repertoires in COVID-19. About the research overall: Acute and convalescent COVID-19 samples came from the United States, Italy and Spain. Sources were T cells, B-cell-depleted T cells, or PBMCs; the material itself was cDNA or gDNA.

The V gene lost 7 bases and the J gene lost 1 base, with 6 bases spanning the gap. This CDR3 spans 13 amino acids. Germline CDR1 and CDR2: SGHKS and YYEKEE (reference sequence). Sequencing used immunoSEQ multiplex PCR; TCRdb keeps in-frame clones, though not all of them. The sample contains some 270,000 clones, approximately 85% of which appear only once. The gene calls are TRBV5-5 and TRBJ2-6, with no clear D. The source material was peripheral blood. This receptor was identified in a woman between 65 and 79 years old with acute or convalescent COVID-19. CDR3 amino acids: CASEESGANVLTF. The CDR3 DNA is TGTGCCAGCGAAGAGTCTGGGGCCAACGTCCTGACTTTC.